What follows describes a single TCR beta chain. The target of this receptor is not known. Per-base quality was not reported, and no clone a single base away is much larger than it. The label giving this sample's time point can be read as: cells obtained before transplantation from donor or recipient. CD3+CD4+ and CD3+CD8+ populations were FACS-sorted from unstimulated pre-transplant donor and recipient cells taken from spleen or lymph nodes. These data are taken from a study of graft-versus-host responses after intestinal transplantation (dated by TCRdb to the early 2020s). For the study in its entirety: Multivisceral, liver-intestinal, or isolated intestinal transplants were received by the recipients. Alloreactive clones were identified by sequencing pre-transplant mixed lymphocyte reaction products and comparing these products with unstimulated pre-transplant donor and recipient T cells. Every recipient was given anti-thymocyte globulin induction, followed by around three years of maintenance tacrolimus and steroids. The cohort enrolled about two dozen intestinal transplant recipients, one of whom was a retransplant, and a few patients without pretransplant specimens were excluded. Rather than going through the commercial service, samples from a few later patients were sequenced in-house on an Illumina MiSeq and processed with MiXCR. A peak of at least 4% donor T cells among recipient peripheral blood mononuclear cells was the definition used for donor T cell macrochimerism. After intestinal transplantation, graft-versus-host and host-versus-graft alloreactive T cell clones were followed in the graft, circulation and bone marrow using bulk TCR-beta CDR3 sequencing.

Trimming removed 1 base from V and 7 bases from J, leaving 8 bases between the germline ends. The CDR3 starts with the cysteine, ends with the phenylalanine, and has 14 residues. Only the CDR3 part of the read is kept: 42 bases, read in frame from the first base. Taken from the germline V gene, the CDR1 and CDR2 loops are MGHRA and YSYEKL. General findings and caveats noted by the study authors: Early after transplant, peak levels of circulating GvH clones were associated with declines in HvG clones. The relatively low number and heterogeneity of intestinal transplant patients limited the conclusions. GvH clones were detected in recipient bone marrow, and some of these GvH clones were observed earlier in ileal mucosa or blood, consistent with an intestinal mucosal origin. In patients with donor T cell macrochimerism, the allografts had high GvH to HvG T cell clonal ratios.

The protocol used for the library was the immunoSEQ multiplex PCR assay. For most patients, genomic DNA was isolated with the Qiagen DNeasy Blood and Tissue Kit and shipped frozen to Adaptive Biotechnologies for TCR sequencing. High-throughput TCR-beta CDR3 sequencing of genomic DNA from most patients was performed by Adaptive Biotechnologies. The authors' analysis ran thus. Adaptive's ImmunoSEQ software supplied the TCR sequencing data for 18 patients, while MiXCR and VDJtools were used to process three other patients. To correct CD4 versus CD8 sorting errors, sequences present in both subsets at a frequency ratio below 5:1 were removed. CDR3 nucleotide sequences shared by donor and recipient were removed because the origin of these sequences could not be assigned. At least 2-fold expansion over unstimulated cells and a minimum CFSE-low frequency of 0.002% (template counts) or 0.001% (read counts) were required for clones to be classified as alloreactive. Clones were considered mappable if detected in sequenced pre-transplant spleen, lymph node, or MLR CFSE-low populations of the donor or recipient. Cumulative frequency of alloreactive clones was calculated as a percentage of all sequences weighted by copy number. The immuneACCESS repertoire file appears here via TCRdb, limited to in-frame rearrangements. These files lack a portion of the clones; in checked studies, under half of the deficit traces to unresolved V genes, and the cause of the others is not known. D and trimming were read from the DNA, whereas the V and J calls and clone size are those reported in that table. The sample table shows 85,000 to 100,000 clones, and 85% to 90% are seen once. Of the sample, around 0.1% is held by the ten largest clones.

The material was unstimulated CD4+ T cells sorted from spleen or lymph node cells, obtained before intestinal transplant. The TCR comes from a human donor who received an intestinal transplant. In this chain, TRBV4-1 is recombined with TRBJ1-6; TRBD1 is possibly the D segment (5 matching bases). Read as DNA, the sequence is TGCGCCAGCAGCCAAGGACAGCTCAATTCACCCCTCCACTTT. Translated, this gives CASSQGQLNSPLHF.